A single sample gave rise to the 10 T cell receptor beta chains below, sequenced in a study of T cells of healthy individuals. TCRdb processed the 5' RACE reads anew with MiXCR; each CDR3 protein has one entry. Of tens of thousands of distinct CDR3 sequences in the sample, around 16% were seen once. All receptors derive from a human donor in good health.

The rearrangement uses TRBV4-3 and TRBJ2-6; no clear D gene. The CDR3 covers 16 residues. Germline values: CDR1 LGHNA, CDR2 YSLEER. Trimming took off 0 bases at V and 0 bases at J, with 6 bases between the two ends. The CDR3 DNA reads TGCGCCAGCAGCCAAGATTTCGTCTCTGGGGCCAACGTCCTGACTTTC. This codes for CASSQDFVSGANVLTF.

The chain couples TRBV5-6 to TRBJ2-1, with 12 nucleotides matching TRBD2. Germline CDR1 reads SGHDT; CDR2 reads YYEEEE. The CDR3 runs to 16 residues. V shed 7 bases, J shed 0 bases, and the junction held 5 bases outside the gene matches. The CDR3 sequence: CASGLAGSSSYNEQFF. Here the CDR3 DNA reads TGTGCCAGCGGACTAGCGGGATCTAGCTCCTACAATGAGCAGTTCTTC.

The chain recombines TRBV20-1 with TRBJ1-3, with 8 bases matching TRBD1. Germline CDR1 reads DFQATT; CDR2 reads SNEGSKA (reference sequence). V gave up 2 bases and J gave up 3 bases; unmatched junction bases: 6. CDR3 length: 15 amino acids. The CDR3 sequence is CSARQGAQGGNTIYF. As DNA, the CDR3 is TGCAGTGCTAGACAGGGGGCGCAAGGTGGAAACACCATATATTTT.

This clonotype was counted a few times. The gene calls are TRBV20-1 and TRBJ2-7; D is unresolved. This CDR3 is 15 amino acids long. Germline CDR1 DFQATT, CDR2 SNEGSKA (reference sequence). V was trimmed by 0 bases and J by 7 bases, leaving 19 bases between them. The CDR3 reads CSARDLRAPVREQYF. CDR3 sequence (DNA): TGCAGTGCTAGAGATCTTAGAGCCCCCGTTAGGGAGCAGTACTTC.

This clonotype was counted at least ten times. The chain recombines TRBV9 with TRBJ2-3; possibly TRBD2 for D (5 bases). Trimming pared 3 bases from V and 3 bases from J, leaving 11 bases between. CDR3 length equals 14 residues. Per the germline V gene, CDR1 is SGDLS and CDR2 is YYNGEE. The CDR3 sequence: CASSARGMTDTQYF. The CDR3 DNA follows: TGTGCCAGCAGCGCACGAGGGATGACAGATACGCAGTATTTT.

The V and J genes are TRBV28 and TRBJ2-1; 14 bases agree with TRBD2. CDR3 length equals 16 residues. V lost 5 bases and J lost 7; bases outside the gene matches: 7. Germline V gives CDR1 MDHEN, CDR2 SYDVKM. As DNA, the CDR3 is TGTGCCAGCAGTCCCCCGACTAGCGGGGGGGGGAATGAGCAGTTCTTC. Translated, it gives CASSPPTSGGGNEQFF.

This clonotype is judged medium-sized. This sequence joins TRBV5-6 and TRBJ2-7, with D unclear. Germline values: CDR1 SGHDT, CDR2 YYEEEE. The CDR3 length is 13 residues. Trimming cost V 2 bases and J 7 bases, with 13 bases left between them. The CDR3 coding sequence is TGTGCCAGCAGCTTAACCCAAACGGAAGAGCAGTACTTC. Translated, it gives CASSLTQTEEQYF.

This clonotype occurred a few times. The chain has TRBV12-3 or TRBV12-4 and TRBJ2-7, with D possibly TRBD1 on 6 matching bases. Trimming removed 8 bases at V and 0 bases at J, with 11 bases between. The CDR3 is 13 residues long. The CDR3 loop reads CASRAGDSYEQYF. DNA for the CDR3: TGTGCCAGCCGGGCAGGGGACTCCTACGAGCAGTACTTC.

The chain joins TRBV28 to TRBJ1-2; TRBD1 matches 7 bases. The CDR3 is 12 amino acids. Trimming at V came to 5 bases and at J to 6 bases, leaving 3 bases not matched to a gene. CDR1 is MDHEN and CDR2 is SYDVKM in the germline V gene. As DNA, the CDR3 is TGTGCCAGCAGTCACAGGGGCGATGGCTACACCTTC. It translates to CASSHRGDGYTF.

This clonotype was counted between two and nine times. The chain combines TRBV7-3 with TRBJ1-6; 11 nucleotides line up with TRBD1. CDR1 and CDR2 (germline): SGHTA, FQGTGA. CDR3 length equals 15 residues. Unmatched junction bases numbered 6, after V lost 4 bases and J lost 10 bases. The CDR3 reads CASSSADRGLSPLHF. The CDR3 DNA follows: TGTGCCAGCAGCTCGGCGGACAGGGGGCTGTCACCCCTCCACTTT.